These T cell receptor beta chains were read from a single sample in a study of blood T cell repertoires in COVID-19. The data were produced by immunoSEQ multiplex PCR, yet TCRdb's version contains in-frame clones alone and is incomplete. This table holds roughly 180,000 clones, 94% found once. Sequenced material: peripheral blood. These receptors were taken from a man aged 25 to 40 with COVID-19, enrolled during active disease. Each CDR3 is given with its conserved first and last residue. Fields, in order: D gene, J gene, CDR3 length, clone size, V gene, CDR3 protein, CDR3 DNA. A D gene is named only where the DNA matches it firmly. Clone size appears in some rows only: once, few, many, or a class for an expanded clone.

>TRBD2|TRBJ2-2|17|.|TRBV9
CASSFTTSAHRTGELFF
TGTGCCAGCAGCTTTACGACTAGCGCACACAGAACCGGGGAGCTGTTTTTT
>TRBD1|TRBJ2-7|15|few|TRBV10-1
CASSESLGQAYEQYF
TGCGCCAGCAGTGAGTCACTAGGACAGGCCTACGAGCAGTACTTC
>.|TRBJ1-2|13|.|TRBV29-1
CSVTPGTLYGYTF
TGCAGCGTGACCCCCGGGACACTCTATGGCTACACCTTC
>.|TRBJ2-1|13|.|TRBV29-1
CSVEDNLYNEQFF
TGCAGCGTTGAAGATAATCTGTACAATGAGCAGTTCTTC
>.|TRBJ2-1|15|.|TRBV6-5
CASSTGTFAYNEQFF
TGTGCCAGCAGTACCGGGACTTTTGCCTACAATGAGCAGTTCTTC
>.|TRBJ1-2|12|.|TRBV24-1
CATRTGNYGYTF
TGTGCCACCAGAACAGGGAATTATGGCTACACCTTC
>.|TRBJ1-1|13|.|TRBV7-9
CASNYLSNTEAFF
TGTGCCAGCAACTACCTGTCCAACACTGAAGCTTTCTTT
>.|TRBJ1-4|11|.|TRBV30
CAWNRVEKLFF
TGTGCCTGGAACAGGGTTGAAAAACTGTTTTTT
>.|TRBJ2-7|15|.|TRBV12-5
CASGPRNTGQAEQYF
TGTGCTAGTGGCCCCCGGAATACAGGGCAGGCCGAGCAGTACTTC
>TRBD1|TRBJ2-7|15|.|TRBV27
CASSITGTGVYEQYF
TGTGCCAGCAGTATAACCGGGACAGGGGTATACGAGCAGTACTTC
>.|TRBJ2-2|16|.|TRBV7-9
CASSYPSSSNTGELFF
TGTGCCAGCAGCTATCCCTCAAGCTCGAACACCGGGGAGCTGTTTTTT
>TRBD1|TRBJ1-2|13|once|TRBV6-5
CASRPDRDYGYTF
TGTGCCAGCAGGCCCGACAGGGACTATGGCTACACCTTC
>TRBD1|TRBJ2-2|18|.|TRBV5-1
CASSLYYSGQGNTGELFF
TGCGCCAGCAGTCTGTACTACTCGGGACAGGGTAACACCGGGGAGCTGTTTTTT
>TRBD1|TRBJ1-5|15|once|TRBV30
CAWADRAGSNQPQHF
TGTGCCTGGGCTGACAGGGCCGGAAGCAATCAGCCCCAGCATTTT
>TRBD1|TRBJ1-2|14|.|TRBV6-1
CASSEAVQGYGYTF
TGTGCCAGCAGTGAAGCAGTACAGGGGTATGGCTACACCTTC
>TRBD1|TRBJ1-1|14|.|TRBV5-6
CASSLRTGNTEAFF
TGTGCCAGCAGCTTGAGGACAGGGAACACTGAAGCTTTCTTT
>.|TRBJ2-3|15|.|TRBV18
CASSLDSLGTDTQYF
TGTGCCAGCTCTCTCGACAGTCTGGGCACAGATACGCAGTATTTT
>.|TRBJ2-4|17|.|TRBV14
CASSQDFRGEAKNIQYF
TGTGCCAGCAGCCAAGATTTCAGGGGCGAAGCCAAAAACATTCAGTACTTC
>.|TRBJ1-6|17|.|TRBV5-1
CASSLGTQGSYNSPLHF
TGCGCCAGCAGCTTGGGGACACAAGGCTCCTATAATTCACCCCTCCACTTT
>TRBD1|TRBJ1-4|15|.|TRBV27
CASSTQRTGNEKLFF
TGTGCCAGCAGCACACAGCGGACAGGGAATGAAAAACTGTTTTTT
>TRBD1|TRBJ1-2|13|.|TRBV12-3/TRBV12-4
CASRLTGGIGYTF
TGTGCCAGCAGGTTGACAGGGGGCATTGGCTACACCTTC
>.|TRBJ2-2|17|.|TRBV19
CASSIWGRIGNTGELFF
TGTGCCAGTAGTATTTGGGGCAGGATAGGGAACACCGGGGAGCTGTTTTTT
>TRBD1|TRBJ1-5|15|.|TRBV30
CAWSVRTGYNQPQHF
TGTGCCTGGAGTGTACGGACAGGCTATAATCAGCCCCAGCATTTT
>TRBD1|TRBJ2-5|16|.|TRBV7-9
CASRGPGQGAQETQYF
TGTGCCAGCAGGGGACCGGGACAGGGAGCCCAAGAGACCCAGTACTTC
>.|TRBJ1-5|16|.|TRBV6-1
CASSEDLGEGGQPQHF
TGTGCCAGCAGTGAAGATTTGGGAGAGGGAGGTCAGCCCCAGCATTTT
>.|TRBJ1-1|14|.|TRBV3-1/TRBV3-2
CASSPLGRNTEAFF
TGTGCCAGCAGCCCGCTAGGGAGGAACACTGAAGCTTTCTTT
>TRBD1|TRBJ2-1|16|.|TRBV5-3
CARSRGQGAAYNEQFF
TGTGCCAGAAGCAGGGGACAGGGGGCCGCCTACAATGAGCAGTTCTTC
>.|TRBJ1-4|15|.|TRBV7-9
CASSPPAATNEKLFF
TGTGCCAGCAGCCCCCCGGCGGCAACTAATGAAAAACTGTTTTTT
>.|TRBJ1-6|13|.|TRBV30
CAWQTDYNSPLHF
TGTGCCTGGCAGACAGACTATAATTCACCCCTCCACTTT
>.|TRBJ1-4|11|.|TRBV5-1
CASRTGGKLFF
TGCGCCAGCAGAACGGGGGGAAAACTGTTTTTT
>TRBD2|TRBJ2-3|16|.|TRBV7-9
CASSLLAGGETDTQYF
TGTGCCAGCAGCCTTCTAGCGGGGGGTGAAACAGATACGCAGTATTTT
>.|TRBJ1-5|13|.|TRBV11-2
CASSLNGIQPQHF
TGTGCCAGCAGCTTAAACGGGATACAGCCCCAGCATTTT
>.|TRBJ2-2|14|.|TRBV30
CAWSLTDAAGELFF
TGTGCCTGGAGCTTAACTGACGCGGCCGGGGAGCTGTTTTTT